This entry lists 30 T cell receptor beta chains sequenced from one sample in a study of cytomegalovirus exposure and HLA in healthy donors. The primer mix had 60 Vbeta and 13 Jbeta primers. TCRdb keeps only in-frame clones here, not all; method: immunoSEQ multiplex PCR. This sample has about 190,000 clones, with roughly 80% found just once. The sequencing input was PBMCs. The receptors were sampled from a man aged 40-50 years in good health and CMV-seropositive.

The chain couples TRBV7-8 to TRBJ2-3; no clear D gene. V lost 5 bases, J lost 4 bases, and 10 bases lay in between. The CDR3 spans 13 residues. Germline-derived CDR1 and CDR2 are SGHVS and FQNEAQ. The CDR3 nucleotides are TGTGCCAGCAGCAACAATATGGCAGATACGCAGTATTTT. The encoded protein is CASSNNMADTQYF.

CDR3 protein: CASSKAEPRGTQYF. The CDR3 DNA follows: TGTGCCAGCAGCAAAGCGGAACCGAGAGGGACCCAGTACTTC. J is TRBJ2-5 and V is TRBV21-1; the table calls TRBD2, which could not be checked here. TRBV21-1 is deemed a pseudogene. The CDR3 has 14 residues.

CDR3 loop: CACAPGGASYGYTF. DNA of the CDR3: TGTGCCTGCGCCCCAGGCGGGGCAAGCTATGGCTACACCTTC. The rearrangement joins TRBV30 to TRBJ1-2, with D possibly TRBD1 on 5 matching bases. The CDR3 consists of 14 residues. V was pared by 6 bases and J by 4 bases, with 18 bases between. Germline CDR1 is GTSNPN and CDR2 is SVGIG (reference sequence).

The V and J genes are TRBV6-1 and TRBJ2-5, with 11 bases lining up with TRBD2. TRBJ2-7 explains the end of the DNA better; the J call may be wrong. Germline V gives CDR1 MNHNS, CDR2 SASEGT. The CDR3 is 15 residues long. The CDR3 loop reads CASKVAGGPTYEQYF. The CDR3 DNA is TGTGCCAGCAAGGTAGCGGGGGGGCCGACCTACGAGCAGTACTTC.

V gene TRBV7-9 combines with J gene TRBJ1-2; possible D gene TRBD1, 5 bases. Trimming took off 5 bases at V and 8 bases at J, with 18 bases between the two ends. The CDR3 is 14 amino acids. CDR1 SEHNR and CDR2 FQNEAQ come from the germline V gene (reference sequence). CDR3 in DNA: TGTGCCAGCAGCCCAGCGGGACGGACCGGAGGCTACACCTTC. It translates to CASSPAGRTGGYTF.

V is TRBV30 and J is TRBJ1-1; possible D gene TRBD1, 6 bases. Germline CDR1 is GTSNPN and CDR2 is SVGIG (reference sequence). Between the trimmed V and J ends, which lost 4 bases and 4 bases, there was a span of 13 bases. The CDR3 contains 13 residues. Written as DNA, the CDR3 is TGTGCCTGGAACCCAGGGGTGGCCACTGAAGCTTTCTTT. This sequence encodes CAWNPGVATEAFF.

The CDR3 nucleotides read TGTGCCAGCGTCAGGGGGGAGAGCTCCTACGAGCAGTACTTC. This encodes CASVRGESSYEQYF. The V call is TRBV7-9, the J call TRBJ2-7; D possibly corresponds to TRBD1 (7 bases). This CDR3 contains 14 residues. V dropped 8 bases and J dropped 0 bases, with 14 bases sitting between them. Germline loops: CDR1 SEHNR, CDR2 FQNEAQ (reference sequence).

The chain recombines TRBV5-4 with TRBJ2-3; 8 bases fit TRBD2. Germline-derived CDR1 and CDR2 are SGHNT and YYREEE (reference sequence). V lost 2 bases to trimming and J lost 4 bases; unmatched junction nucleotides: 9. The CDR3 loop spans 16 amino acids. The CDR3 loop is CASSFRTGGPADTQYF. The CDR3 DNA reads as TGTGCCAGCAGCTTTAGAACGGGGGGGCCCGCAGATACGCAGTATTTT.

This chain joins TRBV6-4 and TRBJ2-2; 9 bases align to TRBD2. Germline assignment: CDR1 MRHNA and CDR2 SNTAGT. V was clipped by 4 bases and J by 1 base; unmatched bases: 1. The CDR3 runs 15 residues. The CDR3: CASSVSGGNTGELFF. DNA of the CDR3: TGTGCCAGCAGTGTTAGCGGGGGGAACACCGGGGAGCTGTTTTTT.

J is TRBJ1-1 and V is TRBV7-9; D uncertain. In germline, CDR1 is SEHNR, CDR2 FQNEAQ (reference sequence). The CDR3 is made up of 11 amino acids. Between the trimmed V and J ends, which lost 8 bases and 3 bases, there was a span of 7 bases. The CDR3 is CASLGDTEAFF. In DNA form, the CDR3 reads TGTGCCAGCCTAGGCGACACTGAAGCTTTCTTT. The whole variable domain, filled in from reference TRBV7-9 and TRBJ1-1, reads DTGVSQNPRHKITKRGQNVTFRCDPISEHNRLYWYRQTLGQGPEFLTYFQNEAQLEKSRLLSDRFSAERPKGSFSTLEIQRTEQGDSAMYLCASLGDTEAFFGQGTRLTVV.

The rearrangement joins TRBV5-4 to TRBJ1-2, with a tentative D call TRBD1 (5 bases). V shed 0 bases and J shed 2 bases, with 11 bases lying between them. Germline V gene sequence: CDR1 SGHNT, CDR2 YYREEE (reference sequence). The CDR3 is made up of 15 amino acids. DNA for the CDR3: TGTGCCAGCAGCTTGGCTACAGGAGTAAACTATGGCTACACCTTC. Encoded protein: CASSLATGVNYGYTF.

J is TRBJ2-6 and V is TRBV5-4; D might be TRBD1 (6 bases). This CDR3 comprises 17 residues. Germline CDR1 SGHNT, CDR2 YYREEE (reference sequence). The V end lost 2 bases, the J end lost 2 bases, and 14 bases lay between the germline ends. CDR3 residues: CASSFPTGLAGANVLTF. The CDR3 DNA follows: TGTGCCAGCAGCTTCCCCACAGGGTTGGCTGGGGCCAACGTCCTGACTTTC. Full variable domain (rest looked up from reference TRBV5-4 and TRBJ2-6): ETGVTQSPTHLIKTRGQQVTLRCSSQSGHNTVSWYQQALGQGPQFIFQYYREEENGRGNFPPRFSGLQFPNYSSELNVNALELDDSALYLCASSFPTGLAGANVLTFGAGSRLTVL.

The V and J genes are TRBV7-9 and TRBJ2-2; TRBD2 matches 12 bases. V lost 3 bases, J lost 8 bases, and 10 bases stayed unmatched. Germline V gives CDR1 SEHNR, CDR2 FQNEAQ (reference sequence). The CDR3 sequence is 17 residues long. Written as DNA, the CDR3 is TGTGCCAGCAGCTTTACTAGCGGGGGGCTAACCGCTGGGGAGCTGTTTTTT. This codes for CASSFTSGGLTAGELFF.

The chain links TRBV7-9 to TRBJ2-3; D remains ambiguous. Germline CDR1 SEHNR, CDR2 FQNEAQ (reference sequence). The CDR3 is made up of 14 amino acids. With 4 bases removed from V and 2 bases from J, the gap between germline ends came to 10 bases. CDR3 region: CASSYTKTTDTQYF. The CDR3, as DNA: TGTGCCAGCAGCTACACCAAAACCACAGATACGCAGTATTTT. The full variable domain, rest sourced from reference TRBV7-9 and TRBJ2-3, is DTGVSQNPRHKITKRGQNVTFRCDPISEHNRLYWYRQTLGQGPEFLTYFQNEAQLEKSRLLSDRFSAERPKGSFSTLEIQRTEQGDSAMYLCASSYTKTTDTQYFGPGTRLTVL.

V gene TRBV5-1 combines with J gene TRBJ1-4; TRBD1 might be the D (5 bases). Germline V gene data show CDR1 as SGHRS and CDR2 as YFSETQ. This CDR3 has 16 amino acids. Trimming pared 9 bases from V and 0 bases from J, leaving 18 bases between. The CDR3 bases are TGCGCCACTACGCTACAGGTTATAGCAACTAATGAAAAACTGTTTTTT. As protein: CATTLQVIATNEKLFF. Full variable domain (missing parts from reference TRBV5-1 and TRBJ1-4): KAGVTQTPRYLIKTRGQQVTLSCSPISGHRSVSWYQQTPGQGLQFLFEYFSETQRNKGNFPGRFSGRQFSNSRSEMNVSTLELGDSALYLCATTLQVIATNEKLFFGSGTQLSVL.

This clone has just a few counts. The chain uses TRBV5-4 and TRBJ2-7, with 8 bases identical to TRBD1. Germline loops: CDR1 SGHNT, CDR2 YYREEE (reference sequence). V lost 5 bases, J lost 2 bases, and 6 bases stayed unmatched. The CDR3 runs 14 residues. CDR3 residues: CASSPQGVAYEQYF. CDR3 DNA sequence: TGTGCCAGCAGTCCACAGGGGGTCGCCTACGAGCAGTACTTC.

V is TRBV18 and J is TRBJ1-5; D remains ambiguous. V was shortened by 6 bases and J by 2 bases, with 14 bases between the two germline ends. The CDR3 sequence is 15 residues long. Germline CDR1 KGHSH, CDR2 LQKENI. This chain's CDR3 is CASSPARNGNQPQHF. Here the CDR3 DNA reads TGTGCCAGCTCTCCTGCGCGCAATGGCAATCAGCCCCAGCATTTT. The variable domain in full, with the rest retrieved from reference TRBV18 and TRBJ1-5, is NAGVMQNPRHLVRRRGQEARLRCSPMKGHSHVYWYRQLPEEGLKFMVYLQKENIIDESGMPKERFSAEFPKEGPSILRIQQVVRGDSAAYFCASSPARNGNQPQHFGDGTRLSIL.

This chain links TRBV6-1 with TRBJ2-3, with TRBD1 identical over 8 bases. V gave up 4 bases and J gave up 5 bases; unmatched junction bases: 5. Germline V gives CDR1 MNHNS, CDR2 SASEGT. The CDR3 spans 14 residues. The CDR3 protein is CASSVTGVGDTQYF. In DNA form, the CDR3 reads TGTGCCAGCAGTGTGACAGGGGTGGGAGATACGCAGTATTTT.

The rearrangement joins TRBV7-2 to TRBJ2-2; D is possibly TRBD2 (6 bases). The CDR3 extends over 16 amino acids. Germline CDR1 is SGHTA and CDR2 is FQGNSA. V dropped 2 bases and J dropped 4 bases, with 14 bases sitting between them. CDR3 sequence reads: CASSLSGPGVTGELFF. CDR3 DNA sequence: TGTGCCAGCAGCTTATCCGGCCCGGGGGTCACCGGGGAGCTGTTTTTT.

The J gene is TRBJ1-2, the V gene TRBV19; a possible D gene is TRBD1 (6 bases). Germline V lookup: CDR1 LNHDA, CDR2 SQIVND (reference sequence). Trimming shortened V by 9 bases and J by 1 base, and 15 bases separated the two germline ends. This CDR3 has 14 amino acids. The CDR3 loop is CASRIGGHNYGYTF. The CDR3 DNA sequence: TGTGCCAGCCGGATTGGGGGACATAACTATGGCTACACCTTC. The variable domain in full, with the rest retrieved from reference TRBV19 and TRBJ1-2, is DGGITQSPKYLFRKEGQNVTLSCEQNLNHDAMYWYRQDPGQGLRLIYYSQIVNDFQKGDIAEGYSVSREKKESFPLTVTSAQKNPTAFYLCASRIGGHNYGYTFGSGTRLTVV.

The gene calls are TRBV4-3 and TRBJ2-3, with a tentative D call TRBD2 (6 bases). The V end lost 4 bases, the J end lost 5 bases, and 19 bases lay between the germline ends. CDR1 and CDR2 (germline): LGHNA, YSLEER. The CDR3 is 16 amino acids. CDR3: CASSPKGKRVGDTQYF. Here the CDR3 DNA reads TGCGCCAGCAGCCCTAAAGGCAAGCGGGTGGGAGATACGCAGTATTTT.

The chain couples TRBV27 to TRBJ1-6, with D possibly being TRBD1 (6 bases). The V and J ends lost 3 bases and 9 bases respectively, with 9 bases between them. This CDR3 contains 13 residues. CDR1 is MNHEY and CDR2 is SMNVEV in the germline V gene (reference sequence). The CDR3 loop is CASSFQGSSPLHF. CDR3 DNA: TGTGCCAGCAGTTTTCAGGGGAGTTCACCCCTCCACTTT.

This clone showed up just a few times. This chain joins TRBV7-6 and TRBJ1-1, with D perhaps TRBD1 (6 bases). CDR1 is SGHVS and CDR2 is FNYEAQ in the germline V gene. V lost 5 bases and J lost 0, with 13 bases in between. CDR3 length: 15 amino acids. CDR3 protein: CASSARQAMNTEAFF. The CDR3 DNA sequence: TGTGCCAGCAGCGCGCGACAGGCCATGAACACTGAAGCTTTCTTT.

V gene TRBV9 combines with J gene TRBJ2-3; 8 nucleotides align to TRBD2. J lost 6 bases, V lost 3 bases, and 12 bases had no gene match. Germline V gene lookup returns CDR1 SGDLS and CDR2 YYNGEE. The CDR3 consists of 16 residues. The CDR3 region is CASSADARGAWDTQYF. CDR3 sequence (DNA): TGTGCCAGCAGCGCTGATGCGCGGGGGGCCTGGGATACGCAGTATTTT.

The chain combines TRBV28 with TRBJ1-2; D unresolved. Trimming pared 6 bases from V and 3 bases from J, leaving 11 bases between. Germline V gives CDR1 MDHEN, CDR2 SYDVKM. This CDR3 has 13 amino acids. CDR3 sequence: CASSLSRDYGYTF. The CDR3 region has the DNA TGTGCCAGCAGCCTTTCAAGAGACTATGGCTACACCTTC.

The sample holds one count of this clone. The chain employs TRBV29-1 and TRBJ1-1; 7 nucleotides line up with TRBD1. The V gene's germline CDR1 is SQVTM and CDR2 ANQGSEA. Trimming took 6 bases from V and 1 from J; bases not matched to a gene: 2. This CDR3 has 12 residues. CDR3 nucleotide sequence: TGCAGCGTCGGGACAGCGAACACTGAAGCTTTCTTT. Translated: CSVGTANTEAFF.

The chain is built from TRBV19 and TRBJ2-7; TRBD1 matches at 7 bases. CDR1 is LNHDA, CDR2 SQIVND, per germline (reference sequence). Trimming removed 8 bases from V and 4 bases from J; junction bases left unmatched: 8. This CDR3 has 13 residues. The CDR3 nucleotides are TGTGCCAGTCTCGGGACAGATAAATACGAGCAGTACTTC. Translated: CASLGTDKYEQYF. Together with reference TRBV19 and TRBJ2-7, the CDR3 gives the full variable domain: DGGITQSPKYLFRKEGQNVTLSCEQNLNHDAMYWYRQDPGQGLRLIYYSQIVNDFQKGDIAEGYSVSREKKESFPLTVTSAQKNPTAFYLCASLGTDKYEQYFGPGTRLTVT.

The J gene is TRBJ1-5, the V gene TRBV27, with 7 bases aligning to TRBD1. Per germline, CDR1 MNHEY and CDR2 SMNVEV (reference sequence). The CDR3 sequence is 14 residues long. After removal of 2 bases from V and 7 bases from J, the junction contained 5 bases not matched to a gene. The chain's CDR3 is CASSLMTGWQPQHF. The CDR3 DNA is TGTGCCAGCAGTTTAATGACAGGGTGGCAGCCCCAGCATTTT.

This clone is a singleton in its sample. The chain has TRBV7-8 and TRBJ2-3, with D possibly TRBD2 on 6 matching bases. CDR3 size: 14 residues. CDR1 is SGHVS and CDR2 is FQNEAQ in the germline V gene. Trimming took off 4 bases at V and 4 bases at J, with 12 bases between the two ends. CDR3 amino acids: CASSSVADPDTQYF. In DNA form, the CDR3 reads TGTGCCAGCAGCTCGGTAGCGGATCCAGATACGCAGTATTTT. The full variable domain, in which reference TRBV7-8 and TRBJ2-3 provide the parts outside the CDR3, is GAGVSQSPRYKVAKRGQDVALRCDPISGHVSLFWYQQALGQGPEFLTYFQNEAQLDKSGLPSDRFFAERPEGSVSTLKIQRTQQEDSAVYLCASSSVADPDTQYFGPGTRLTVL.

The V and J genes are TRBV11-3 and TRBJ2-3; 8 bases are a match to TRBD1. The CDR3 is 16 amino acids. The J segment lost 1 base and the V segment lost 1 base, leaving 4 bases of the junction unmatched. CDR1 and CDR2 (germline): SGHNT, YENEEA. CDR3 residues: CASSLGQGAGTDTQYF. In DNA form, the CDR3 reads TGTGCCAGCAGCTTAGGGCAGGGGGCAGGCACAGATACGCAGTATTTT.